This TCR beta chain was captured by sequencing in a study of T cell responses to AZD1222 COVID-19 vaccine. Trimming took off 2 bases at V and 0 bases at J, with 6 bases between the two ends. This CDR3 has 14 residues. Germline CDR1 SGDLS, CDR2 YYNGEE. Study-level findings and limits: Clonal diversity may have been underestimated, and the donors were mostly white British, with more females than males. CD4 TCRs covered the whole spike, strongest at regions 160-218 and 743-854.

To note about this clone: The antigen remains undetermined.

Assay: immunoSEQ multiplex PCR; the TCRdb copy retains only in-frame clones and omits some. The sample has about 120,000 clones, roughly 89% seen once. This chain joins TRBV9 and TRBJ1-5; D uncertain. This TCR came from an adult in good health. Sequencing was performed on peripheral blood, taken on day 0 of AZD1222 vaccination. CDR3 loop: CASSVWDSNQPQHF. The CDR3 DNA follows: TGTGCCAGCAGCGTTTGGGATAGCAATCAGCCCCAGCATTTT.